This T cell receptor (beta chain) stems from a study of human T cells and chemical hapten exposure. TCRdb analysed the RACE reads with MiXCR anew, one entry per CDR3 protein. The profile shows roughly 84,000 distinct CDR3 sequences, under 14% of them singletons. Documented time point: patch test 3, about 24 weeks after DPC sensitization. Indicated treatment: therapeutic diphenylcyclopropenone sensitization with weekly scalp DPC. Germline V gene lookup returns CDR1 SGHRS and CDR2 YFSETQ. CDR3 length: 16 amino acids. Trimming took off 0 bases at V and 2 bases at J, with 13 bases between the two ends. The sequence derives from a woman aged 45-65 years with alopecia areata. Some clones in this sample may be carry-over from other donors' samples. The V call is TRBV5-1, the J call TRBJ2-3; D remains ambiguous. The specimen comprised whole blood, sampled in connection with sensitization to the hapten diphenylcyclopropenone (DPC). DNA for the CDR3: TGCGCCAGCAGCTTGGCCTTGGTTATGGACACAGATACGCAGTATTTT. Its translation is CASSLALVMDTDTQYF.